Sequencing of this T cell receptor beta chain was carried out in a study of T cells in tuberculosis. The method was immunoSEQ multiplex PCR; TCRdb's version includes in-frame clones alone and lacks a portion of them. The data hold 85,000 to 100,000 clones, with about nine tenths observed a single time. After thawing and overnight rest, PBMC were stained with GMM-loaded CD1B tetramer, viability dye and anti-CD3 for sorting. C32 glucose monomycolate from Rhodococcus equi was loaded onto the CD1B tetramers. About 100,000 tetramer-negative cells were sorted from each donor. Trimming removed 1 base at V and 4 bases at J, with 14 bases between. The CDR3 extends over 16 amino acids. Germline lookup yields CDR1 MGHDK and CDR2 SYGVNS.

The TCR originated in an adult woman with latent tuberculosis. The chain carries TRBV25-1 and TRBJ1-3, with D possibly TRBD1 on 5 matching bases. Sequenced: CD1b-GMM tetramer-negative cells sorted from PBMCs. CDR3 in amino acids: CASSEFGGASGNTIYF. The CDR3 DNA reads TGTGCCAGCAGTGAATTTGGAGGGGCGTCAGGAAACACCATATATTTT.